This is a list of T cell receptor beta chains from one sample in a study of blood T cell repertoires in COVID-19. The method was immunoSEQ multiplex PCR; TCRdb's version includes in-frame clones alone and lacks a portion of them. This sample carries tens of thousands of clones, about nine tenths of them seen once, and the ten largest clones take around 5.2%. Source material: peripheral blood. The receptors stem from a man in his fifties or sixties with COVID-19, enrolled during active disease. CDR3s include the opening cysteine and the closing phenylalanine or tryptophan. Each record gives: D gene, V gene, CDR3 protein. D genes are given only for firm matches.

TRBD2 | TRBV18 | CASSRNSGVSETQYF
. | TRBV3-1/TRBV3-2 | CASSRQVYEQYF
TRBD1 | TRBV7-6 | CASSPSTGDTEAFF
TRBD2 | TRBV9 | CASSVGTLAGGYNEQFF
. | TRBV15 | CATSSPPGDEQYF
. | TRBV11-3 | CASALRTEDGYTF
TRBD1 | TRBV27 | CASSATGRAYEQYF
. | TRBV19 | CASSTPRGGENIQYF
. | TRBV7-8 | CASSLEGFLEQYF
. | TRBV13 | CASTSASWSSYNEQFF
. | TRBV11-3 | CASSSPQGKETQYF
. | TRBV27 | CASSPRKSSYNEQFF
TRBD2 | TRBV5-1 | CASTEAGAYNEQFF
. | TRBV7-6 | CASSLADGRAYNEQFF
. | TRBV6-6 | CASSYGTGSNYGYTF
TRBD1 | TRBV24-1 | CATSGPQGDYGYTF
. | TRBV3-1/TRBV3-2 | CASSQESQPQHF
. | TRBV5-1 | CASSLSGDGYTF
TRBD1 | TRBV28 | CASVYSTGDPNTEAFF
TRBD1 | TRBV5-4 | CASRLDRETQETQYF
TRBD1 | TRBV5-4 | CASSRQGLEQYF
. | TRBV6-2/TRBV6-3 | CASSYSIGGDTQYF
. | TRBV5-1 | CASSLARVTGELFF
TRBD1 | TRBV5-1 | CASSWLTGINTEAFF
. | TRBV7-2 | CASRATGRNSPLHF
. | TRBV11-3 | CASSTRSNQPQHF
TRBD2 | TRBV7-7 | CASSLVAAGERLVYEQYF
TRBD2 | TRBV10-1 | CASSLTSGGPDEQYF
. | TRBV7-9 | CASSLGAVDNSPLHF
. | TRBV28 | CASSLPQGEAFF
TRBD2 | TRBV7-9 | CASSLGLAGNNEQFF
. | TRBV25-1 | CASSTSETVNTEAFF
. | TRBV5-1 | CASSFGGTGELFF
. | TRBV19 | CASSGPDSLQETQYF
TRBD1 | TRBV7-6 | CASSLATGGGGANVLTF
TRBD2 | TRBV24-1 | CATSAPTWTSGATDTQYF
TRBD1 | TRBV19 | CASSFHRGQQFF
. | TRBV12-5 | CASARGTLGNQPQHF
. | TRBV3-1/TRBV3-2 | CASSQDSDIAYEQYF
TRBD2 | TRBV29-1 | CSVERASGRASNNEQFF
TRBD2 | TRBV30 | CAWSVRYGRAGTNTDTQYF